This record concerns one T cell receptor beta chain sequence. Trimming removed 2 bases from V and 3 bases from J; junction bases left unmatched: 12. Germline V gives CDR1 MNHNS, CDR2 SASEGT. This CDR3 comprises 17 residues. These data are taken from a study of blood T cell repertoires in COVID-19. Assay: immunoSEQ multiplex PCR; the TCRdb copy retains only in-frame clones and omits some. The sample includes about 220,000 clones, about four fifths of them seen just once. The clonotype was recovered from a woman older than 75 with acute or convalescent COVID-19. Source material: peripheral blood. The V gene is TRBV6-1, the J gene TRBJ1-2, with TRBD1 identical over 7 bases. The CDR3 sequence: CASSENGNRGFHYGYTF. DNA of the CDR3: TGTGCCAGCAGTGAAAATGGGAACAGGGGTTTCCACTATGGCTACACCTTC.